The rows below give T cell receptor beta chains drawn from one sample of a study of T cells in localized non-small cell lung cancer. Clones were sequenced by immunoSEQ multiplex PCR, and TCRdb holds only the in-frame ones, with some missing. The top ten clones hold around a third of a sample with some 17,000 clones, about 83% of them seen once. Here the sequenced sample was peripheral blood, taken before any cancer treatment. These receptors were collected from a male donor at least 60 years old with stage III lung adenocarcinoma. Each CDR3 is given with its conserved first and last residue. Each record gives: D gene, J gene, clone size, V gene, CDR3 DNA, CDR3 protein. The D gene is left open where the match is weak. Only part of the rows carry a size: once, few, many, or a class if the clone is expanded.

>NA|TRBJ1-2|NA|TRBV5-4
TGTGCCAGCAGCCGATATGGGGCTAACTATGGCTACACCTTC
CASSRYGANYGYTF
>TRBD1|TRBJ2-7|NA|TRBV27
TGTGCCAGCAGTTTTGGGACAGGGGACTACGAGCAGTACTTC
CASSFGTGDYEQYF
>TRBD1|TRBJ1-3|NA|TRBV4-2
TGTGCCAGCAGCCCATGGGGCGGGACAGCTGGAAACACCATATATTTT
CASSPWGGTAGNTIYF
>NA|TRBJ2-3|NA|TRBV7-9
TGTGCCAGCAGCGGGGCACGGGACACCAACACAGATACGCAGTATTTT
CASSGARDTNTDTQYF
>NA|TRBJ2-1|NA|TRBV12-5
TGTGCTAGTGGTTTGCCCCAGACAGGGAGGAATGAGCAGTTCTTC
CASGLPQTGRNEQFF
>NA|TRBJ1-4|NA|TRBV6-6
TGTGCCAGCAGCTCCTTCGGGACAACTAATGAAAAACTGTTTTTT
CASSSFGTTNEKLFF
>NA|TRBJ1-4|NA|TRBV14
TGTGCCAGCAGCCAAGATTACAGGGCCGGCGAAAAACTGTTTTTT
CASSQDYRAGEKLFF
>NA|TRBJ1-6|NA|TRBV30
TGTGCCTGGGAAGTGACAGAGAGCTCCTATAATTCACCCCTCCACTTT
CAWEVTESSYNSPLHF
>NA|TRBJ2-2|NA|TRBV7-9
TGTGCCAGCAGCTCCCCCGTAGTCACCGGGGAGCTGTTTTTT
CASSSPVVTGELFF
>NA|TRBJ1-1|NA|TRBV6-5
TGTGCCAGCAGTTACGGGTCCGGCCGTTTGGCTTTCTTT
CASSYGSGRLAFF
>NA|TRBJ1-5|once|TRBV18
TGTGCCAGCTCCCCGGCAGGGAATCAGCCCCAGCATTTT
CASSPAGNQPQHF
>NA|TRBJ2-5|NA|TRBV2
TGTGCCAGCAGTCGACTATTGGGCGAAGGGACCCAGTACTTC
CASSRLLGEGTQYF
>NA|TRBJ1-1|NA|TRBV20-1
TGCAGCGGCAGGGTGAACACTGAAGCTTTCTTT
CSGRVNTEAFF
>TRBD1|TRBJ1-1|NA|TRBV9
TGTGCCAGCAGCGTGAGCCCCGGGACAGGGGCGGGGAACACTGAAGCTTTCTTT
CASSVSPGTGAGNTEAFF